The 19 T cell receptor beta chains reported below all come from one sample, sequenced in a study of shared clonotypes between healthy human individuals. CD45RO-negative, CCR7-positively selected cells formed the naive CD8 fraction, excluding terminally differentiated effector memory CD45RA+ cells. The table came from immunoSEQ multiplex PCR; TCRdb's copy has only in-frame clones and leaves some out. Here the sample spans a few million clones, 90% to 95% being singletons. The sequencing input was naive CD8+ T cells from PBMCs. The receptors stem from a man between 18 and 29 years old in good health. Some clones in this sample may be carry-over from other donors' samples.

The chain uses TRBV15 and TRBJ1-1, with 7 bases identical to TRBD1. Trimming cost V 5 bases and J 3 bases; bases outside gene matches: 12. The CDR3 extends over 16 amino acids. Germline V gene lookup returns CDR1 LNHNV and CDR2 YYDKDF (reference sequence). The CDR3 nucleotides are TGTGCCACCAGCGGCGTCCCCTACAGGGGTGACACTGAAGCTTTCTTT. Amino acid sequence: CATSGVPYRGDTEAFF.

This clone appeared a single time. The chain carries TRBV23-1 and TRBJ2-7; TRBD2 agrees at 13 bases. TRBV23-1 is identified as an open reading frame with a role that is uncertain. J was trimmed by 1 base and V by 4 bases; bases with no gene match: 7. The CDR3 length is 17 residues. The CDR3 region is CASSPRTSGSASYEQYF. The DNA for the CDR3 is TGCGCCAGCAGTCCACGGACTAGCGGGAGTGCGTCCTACGAGCAGTACTTC.

CDR3 bases: TGTGCCAGCAGCTCGCAGGGTCCCGGAGAGACCCAGTACTTC. This translates into CASSSQGPGETQYF. This chain uses TRBV11-2 with TRBJ2-5; a possible D gene is TRBD1 (5 bases). V lost 4 bases to trimming and J lost 4 bases, with 13 bases between them. This CDR3 is built from 14 residues. The germline V gene encodes CDR1 SGHAT and CDR2 FQNNGV. Full variable domain (remainder filled in from reference TRBV11-2 and TRBJ2-5): EAGVAQSPRYKIIEKRQSVAFWCNPISGHATLYWYQQILGQGPKLLIQFQNNGVVDDSQLPKDRFSAERLKGVDSTLKIQPAKLEDSAVYLCASSSQGPGETQYFGPGTRLLVL.

This clone appeared a few times. The chain couples TRBV25-1 to TRBJ1-4; 7 positions agree with TRBD1. Losses at the gene ends were 6 bases for V and 8 bases for J; bases not matched to a gene: 6. Per germline, CDR1 MGHDK and CDR2 SYGVNS. CDR3 length: 13 residues. Written as DNA, the CDR3 is TGTGCCAGCAGCCCCGGACAGGCAGAAAAACTGTTTTTT. Translated, it gives CASSPGQAEKLFF.

This clone was seen just once. The genes are TRBV7-9 and TRBJ2-3, with 7 bases that match TRBD2. Germline CDR1 reads SEHNR; CDR2 reads FQNEAQ (reference sequence). This CDR3 is built from 18 residues. V shed 4 bases and J 4 bases; nucleotides not matched to a gene: 17. The CDR3 here is CASSSLSPNGRLADTQYF. In DNA, the CDR3 is TGTGCCAGCAGCTCGCTCTCTCCTAACGGGAGGTTGGCAGATACGCAGTATTTT.

V gene TRBV27 combines with J gene TRBJ2-3, with 8 bases aligning to TRBD2. V gave up 5 bases and J gave up 0 bases; unmatched junction bases: 7. The CDR3 runs to 16 residues. Per the germline V gene, CDR1 is MNHEY and CDR2 is SMNVEV (reference sequence). CDR3 DNA: TGTGCCAGCAGTCCTCGGACTAGCTTGAGCACAGATACGCAGTATTTT. Encoded protein: CASSPRTSLSTDTQYF.

The chain has TRBV5-1 and TRBJ2-3; perhaps TRBD2 as D (5 bases). The ends were cut back, 0 bases at V and 2 bases at J, with 13 bases in the middle. The CDR3 length is 16 residues. Per the germline V gene, CDR1 is SGHRS and CDR2 is YFSETQ. CDR3 sequence: CASSLVPSDSTDTQYF. CDR3 in DNA: TGCGCCAGCAGCTTGGTTCCCTCGGACTCCACAGATACGCAGTATTTT.

About this clone itself: Other nucleotide sequences from this sample produce the same CDR3. This chain joins TRBV2 and TRBJ1-5; possibly TRBD1 for D (5 bases). This CDR3 spans 12 amino acids. CDR1 is SNHLY and CDR2 is FYNNEI in the germline V gene. V gave up 6 bases and J gave up 7 bases, with 10 bases separating them. The CDR3 sequence: CASRDRGQPQHF. CDR3 coding DNA: TGTGCCAGCAGGGATAGGGGACAGCCCCAGCATTTT.

The chain joins TRBV7-9 to TRBJ2-5; no firm D call. CDR1 is SEHNR and CDR2 is FQNEAQ in the germline V gene (reference sequence). This CDR3 spans 14 amino acids. V lost 5 bases and J lost 5, with 15 bases in between. CDR3 residues: CASSVGGSKETQYF. DNA of the CDR3: TGTGCCAGCAGCGTGGGTGGTAGCAAGGAGACCCAGTACTTC.

The V and J genes are TRBV9 and TRBJ2-1, with D maybe TRBD2 (5 bases). Germline CDR1 and CDR2: SGDLS and YYNGEE. Between the trimmed V and J ends, which lost 3 bases and 9 bases, there was a span of 10 bases. The CDR3 is 12 amino acids. As DNA, the CDR3 is TGTGCCAGCAGCGCTTCGGAGGCTGAGCAGTTCTTC. Amino acids: CASSASEAEQFF.

The gene calls are TRBV27 and TRBJ2-7; D is unresolved. The ends were cut back, 6 bases at V and 0 bases at J, with 9 bases in the middle. The CDR3 runs to 13 residues. Germline assignment: CDR1 MNHEY and CDR2 SMNVEV (reference sequence). The CDR3 spells CASSSRSSYEQYF. CDR3 nucleotides: TGTGCCAGCAGCTCCCGTAGCTCCTACGAGCAGTACTTC.

The rearrangement uses TRBV11-2 and TRBJ2-7; a possible D gene is TRBD1 (6 bases). The germline V and J ends were trimmed by 4 bases and 3 bases, with 16 bases remaining between them. Germline assignment: CDR1 SGHAT and CDR2 FQNNGV. The CDR3 consists of 15 residues. The CDR3 bases are TGTGCCAGCAGCTCCCTGGGGGCGGATAACTACGAGCAGTACTTC. Amino acid sequence: CASSSLGADNYEQYF. Variable domain in full (rest from reference TRBV11-2 and TRBJ2-7): EAGVAQSPRYKIIEKRQSVAFWCNPISGHATLYWYQQILGQGPKLLIQFQNNGVVDDSQLPKDRFSAERLKGVDSTLKIQPAKLEDSAVYLCASSSLGADNYEQYFGPGTRLTVT.

The chain is built from TRBV5-4 and TRBJ1-2, with 9 bases lining up with TRBD1. This CDR3 is 12 amino acids long. V was clipped by 4 bases and J by 6 bases; unmatched bases: 1. Germline CDR1 and CDR2: SGHNT and YYREEE (reference sequence). The CDR3: CASSRTGDGYTF. CDR3 bases: TGTGCCAGCAGCCGGACAGGGGATGGCTACACCTTC.

Concerning this clone: Other DNA sequences in the same sample also yield this CDR3. The chain links TRBV9 to TRBJ2-7; 7 bases are a match to TRBD2. The ends lost 3 bases at V and 1 base at J; junction bases unmatched: 7. Germline values: CDR1 SGDLS, CDR2 YYNGEE. The CDR3 is made up of 15 amino acids. The CDR3 sequence: CASSEGVGLSYEQYF. The CDR3 DNA reads as TGTGCCAGCAGCGAGGGCGTGGGACTATCCTACGAGCAGTACTTC. Full variable domain (missing parts from reference TRBV9 and TRBJ2-7): DSGVTQTPKHLITATGQRVTLRCSPRSGDLSVYWYQQSLDQGLQFLIQYYNGEERAKGNILERFSAQQFPDLHSELNLSSLELGDSALYFCASSEGVGLSYEQYFGPGTRLTVT.

This chain uses TRBV19 with TRBJ2-7; maybe TRBD2 (6 bases). V was clipped by 3 bases and J by 4 bases, with 13 bases between them. The germline V gene has CDR1 LNHDA and CDR2 SQIVND (reference sequence). This CDR3 has 14 residues. The DNA for the CDR3 is TGTGCCAGTAGTATGGGACTCAGTAGGTACGAGCAGTACTTC. Amino acids: CASSMGLSRYEQYF.

This clone was picked up a small number of times. The chain links TRBV6-6 to TRBJ2-7; 9 nucleotides align to TRBD2. Germline values: CDR1 MNHNY, CDR2 SVGAGI (reference sequence). This CDR3 is built from 16 residues. With V trimmed by 4 bases and J by 6 bases, 13 bases remained unmatched. CDR3 amino acids: CASSFLGSGSFLEQYF. The CDR3 DNA is TGTGCCAGCAGTTTCTTGGGTAGCGGGAGCTTTCTCGAGCAGTACTTC.

The chain has TRBV7-2 and TRBJ1-2, with D unclear. The CDR3 consists of 17 residues. V was shortened by 3 bases and J by 3 bases, with 20 bases between the two germline ends. Germline V gene sequence: CDR1 SGHTA, CDR2 FQGNSA. CDR3 nucleotide sequence: TGTGCCAGCAGCTTCCCTCGCCAGGCCACTACCTACTATGGCTACACCTTC. Its protein is CASSFPRQATTYYGYTF.

The chain has TRBV18 and TRBJ1-5; 9 bases line up with TRBD1. The CDR3 contains 14 residues. Per germline, CDR1 KGHSH and CDR2 LQKENI. V shed 3 bases, J shed 5 bases, and the junction held 2 bases outside the gene matches. CDR3 residues: CASSPDRGYQPQHF. For the CDR3, the DNA is TGTGCCAGCTCACCTGACAGGGGGTATCAGCCCCAGCATTTT.

On this clone: No DNA is shown, since the ends of the CDR3 on it are uncertain; the CDR3 is the one TCRdb lists. V usage is TRBV12-2 and J usage is TRBJ2-7; the table's D call TRBD1 went unverified against the DNA. TRBV12-2 is assigned pseudogene status. The length of the CDR3 is 16 amino acids, counting both ends. Here the CDR3 reads CASRLFAQGAVYEQYF.